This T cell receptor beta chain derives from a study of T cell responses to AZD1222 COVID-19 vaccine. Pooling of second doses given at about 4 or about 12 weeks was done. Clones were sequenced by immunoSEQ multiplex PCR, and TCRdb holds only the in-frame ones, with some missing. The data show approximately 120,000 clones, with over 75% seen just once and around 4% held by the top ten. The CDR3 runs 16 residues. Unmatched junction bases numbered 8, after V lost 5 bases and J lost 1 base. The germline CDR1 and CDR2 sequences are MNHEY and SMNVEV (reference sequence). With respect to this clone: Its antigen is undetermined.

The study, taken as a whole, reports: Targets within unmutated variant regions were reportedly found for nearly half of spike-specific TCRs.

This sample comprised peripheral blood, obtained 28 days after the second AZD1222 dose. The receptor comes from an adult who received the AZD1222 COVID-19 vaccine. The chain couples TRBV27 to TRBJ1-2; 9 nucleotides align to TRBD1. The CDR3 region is CASSADRGGFNYGYTF. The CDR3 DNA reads TGTGCCAGCAGTGCCGACAGGGGGGGTTTTAACTATGGCTACACCTTC.